The subject of this entry is one TCR beta chain. Antigen unknown. The data are from a study of T-cell memory formation after mild COVID-19. In the study overall: The study found TCR clusters largely donor specific.

Trimming at V came to 7 bases and at J to 11 bases, leaving 9 bases not matched to a gene. Germline V lookup: CDR1 DFQATT, CDR2 SNEGSKA (reference sequence). This CDR3 contains 11 residues. Study observations and caveats: Researchers report contracting CD4+ clones mostly in CM and EM, with CD8+ clones in EMRA. Within pre-infection memory, some responding clones were found, suggesting cross-reactive memory joined.

5'RACE with constant-segment primers yielded barcoded, UMI-tagged TCR alpha and TCR beta cDNA libraries. TCRdb recomputed calls from the 5' RACE reads with MiXCR, one row per CDR3 protein. The sample has about 620,000 distinct CDR3 sequences, roughly 18% seen once. This sequence originates from an adult woman who had mild COVID-19 (a few samples of this study predate the infection). Cell type and time point are not known. Input material: PBMCs or a T cell subset sorted from them (not recorded which). The J gene is TRBJ2-3, the V gene TRBV20-1; 7 bases align to TRBD1. This CDR3 is CSVHRDRGQYF. The CDR3 region has the DNA TGCAGTGTCCACCGGGACAGAGGGCAGTATTTT.